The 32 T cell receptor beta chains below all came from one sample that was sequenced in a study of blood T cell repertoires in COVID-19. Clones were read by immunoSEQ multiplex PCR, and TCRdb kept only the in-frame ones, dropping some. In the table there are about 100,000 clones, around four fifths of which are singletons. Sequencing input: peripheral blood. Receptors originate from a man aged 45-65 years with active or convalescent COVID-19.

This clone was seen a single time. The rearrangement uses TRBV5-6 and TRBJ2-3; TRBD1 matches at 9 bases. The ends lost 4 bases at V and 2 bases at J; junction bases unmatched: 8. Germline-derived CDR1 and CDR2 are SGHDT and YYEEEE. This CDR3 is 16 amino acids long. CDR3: CASSPNRDRDTDTQYF. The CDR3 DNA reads TGTGCCAGCAGCCCAAACCGGGACAGGGACACAGATACGCAGTATTTT.

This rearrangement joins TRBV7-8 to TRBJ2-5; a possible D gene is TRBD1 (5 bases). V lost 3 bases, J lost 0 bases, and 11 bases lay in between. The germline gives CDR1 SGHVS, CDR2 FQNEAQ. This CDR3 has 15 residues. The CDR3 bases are TGTGCCAGCAGCTTTCAGGGCCCCGACCAAGAGACCCAGTACTTC. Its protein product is CASSFQGPDQETQYF.

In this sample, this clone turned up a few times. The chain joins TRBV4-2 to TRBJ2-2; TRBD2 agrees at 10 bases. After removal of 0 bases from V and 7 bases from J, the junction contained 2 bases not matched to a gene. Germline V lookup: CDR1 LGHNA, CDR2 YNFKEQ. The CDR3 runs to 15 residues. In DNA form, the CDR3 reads TGTGCCAGCAGCCAAGAACTAGCGGGATACGGGGAGCTGTTTTTT. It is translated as CASSQELAGYGELFF.

For the CDR3, the DNA is TGCGCCAGCAGCTTGGGGGACTACCGCCCCTACGAGCAGTACTTC. Amino acids: CASSLGDYRPYEQYF. The V gene is TRBV5-1, the J gene TRBJ2-7, with 7 positions matching TRBD2. Germline CDR1 SGHRS, CDR2 YFSETQ. This CDR3 contains 15 residues. With V trimmed by 0 bases and J by 2 bases, 5 bases remained unmatched.

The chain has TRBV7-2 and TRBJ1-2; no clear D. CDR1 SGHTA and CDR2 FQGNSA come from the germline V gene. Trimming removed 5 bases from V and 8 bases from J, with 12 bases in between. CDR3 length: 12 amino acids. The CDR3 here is CASSVGLGGYTF. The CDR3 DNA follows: TGTGCCAGCAGCGTCGGACTCGGGGGCTACACCTTC.

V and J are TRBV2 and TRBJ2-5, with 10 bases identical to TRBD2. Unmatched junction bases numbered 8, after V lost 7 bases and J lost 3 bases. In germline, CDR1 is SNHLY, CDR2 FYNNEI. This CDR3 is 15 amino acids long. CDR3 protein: CASTSLAGVEETQYF. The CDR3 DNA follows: TGTGCCAGCACCTCTCTAGCGGGAGTAGAAGAGACCCAGTACTTC. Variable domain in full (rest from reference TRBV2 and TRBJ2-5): EPEVTQTPSHQVTQMGQEVILRCVPISNHLYFYWYRQILGQKVEFLVSFYNNEISEKSEIFDDQFSVERPDGSNFTLKIRSTKLEDSAMYFCASTSLAGVEETQYFGPGTRLLVL.

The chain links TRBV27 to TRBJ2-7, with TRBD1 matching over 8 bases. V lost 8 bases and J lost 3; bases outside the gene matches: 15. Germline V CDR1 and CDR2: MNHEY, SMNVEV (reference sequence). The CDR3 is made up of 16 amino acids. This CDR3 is CASGFFSGTGSYEQYF. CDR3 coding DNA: TGTGCCAGCGGCTTTTTCTCCGGGACAGGAAGCTACGAGCAGTACTTC.

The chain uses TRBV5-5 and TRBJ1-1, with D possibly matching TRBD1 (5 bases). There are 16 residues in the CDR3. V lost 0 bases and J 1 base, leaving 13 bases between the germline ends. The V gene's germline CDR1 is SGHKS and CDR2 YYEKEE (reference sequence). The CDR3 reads CASSLVLVTGNTEAFF. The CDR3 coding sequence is TGTGCCAGCAGCTTGGTTCTGGTCACAGGGAACACTGAAGCTTTCTTT.

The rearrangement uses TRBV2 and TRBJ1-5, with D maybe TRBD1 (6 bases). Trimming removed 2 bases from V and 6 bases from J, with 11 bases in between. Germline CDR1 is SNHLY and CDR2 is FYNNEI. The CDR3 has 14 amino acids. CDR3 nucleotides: TGTGCCAGCAGTGAATCCAGGGGTAGTCAGCCCCAGCATTTT. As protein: CASSESRGSQPQHF. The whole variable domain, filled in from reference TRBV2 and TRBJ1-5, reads EPEVTQTPSHQVTQMGQEVILRCVPISNHLYFYWYRQILGQKVEFLVSFYNNEISEKSEIFDDQFSVERPDGSNFTLKIRSTKLEDSAMYFCASSESRGSQPQHFGDGTRLSIL.

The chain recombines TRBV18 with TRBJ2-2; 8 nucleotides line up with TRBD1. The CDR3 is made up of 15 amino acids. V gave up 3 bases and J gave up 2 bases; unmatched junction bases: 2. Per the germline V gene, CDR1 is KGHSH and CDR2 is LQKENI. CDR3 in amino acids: CASSPDRGNTGELFF. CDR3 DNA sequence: TGTGCCAGCTCACCCGACAGGGGAAACACCGGGGAGCTGTTTTTT.

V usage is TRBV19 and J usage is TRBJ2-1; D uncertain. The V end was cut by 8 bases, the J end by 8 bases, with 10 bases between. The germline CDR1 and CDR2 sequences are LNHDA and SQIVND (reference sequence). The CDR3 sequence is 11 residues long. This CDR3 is CASGPNHEQFF. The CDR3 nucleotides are TGTGCCAGTGGCCCGAATCATGAGCAGTTCTTC.

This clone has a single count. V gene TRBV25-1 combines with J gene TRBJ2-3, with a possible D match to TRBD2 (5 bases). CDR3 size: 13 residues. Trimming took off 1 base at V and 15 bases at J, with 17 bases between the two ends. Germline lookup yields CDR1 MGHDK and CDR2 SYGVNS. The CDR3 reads CASSELVGLTAYF. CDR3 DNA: TGTGCCAGCAGTGAATTGGTTGGACTTACGGCTTATTTT.

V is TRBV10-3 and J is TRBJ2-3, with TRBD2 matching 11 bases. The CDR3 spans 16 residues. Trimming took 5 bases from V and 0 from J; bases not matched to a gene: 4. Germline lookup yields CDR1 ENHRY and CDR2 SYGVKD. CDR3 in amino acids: CAISSRTSGSTDTQYF. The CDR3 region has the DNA TGTGCCATCAGTTCGAGGACTAGCGGGAGCACAGATACGCAGTATTTT.

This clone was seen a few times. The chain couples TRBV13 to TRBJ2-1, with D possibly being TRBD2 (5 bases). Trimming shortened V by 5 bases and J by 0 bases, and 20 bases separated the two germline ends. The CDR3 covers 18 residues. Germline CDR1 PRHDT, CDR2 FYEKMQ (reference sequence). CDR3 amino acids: CASSPPGRGWNSYNEQFF. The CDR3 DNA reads TGTGCCAGCAGCCCCCCCGGTCGCGGGTGGAACTCCTACAATGAGCAGTTCTTC.

The CDR3: CASSLVGYEQFF. DNA of the CDR3: TGTGCCAGCAGCTTAGTCGGGTATGAGCAGTTCTTC. V and J are TRBV7-2 and TRBJ2-1; D gene uncertain. This CDR3 comprises 12 residues. V was clipped by 1 base and J by 8 bases, with 6 bases between them. CDR1 is SGHTA and CDR2 is FQGNSA in the germline V gene.

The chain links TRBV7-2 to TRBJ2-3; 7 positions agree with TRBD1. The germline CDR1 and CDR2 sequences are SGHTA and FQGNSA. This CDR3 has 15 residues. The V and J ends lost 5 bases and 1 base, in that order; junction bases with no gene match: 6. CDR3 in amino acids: CASSRGRLGTDTQYF. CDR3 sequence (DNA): TGTGCCAGCAGCAGGGGGCGGCTTGGCACAGATACGCAGTATTTT.

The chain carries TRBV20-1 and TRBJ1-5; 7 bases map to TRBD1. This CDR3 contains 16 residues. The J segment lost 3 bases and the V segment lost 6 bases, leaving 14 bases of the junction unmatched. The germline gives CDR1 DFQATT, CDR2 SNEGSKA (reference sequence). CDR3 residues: CSASETGLGDNQPQHF. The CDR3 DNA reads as TGCAGTGCGAGTGAGACAGGGTTGGGGGACAATCAGCCCCAGCATTTT.

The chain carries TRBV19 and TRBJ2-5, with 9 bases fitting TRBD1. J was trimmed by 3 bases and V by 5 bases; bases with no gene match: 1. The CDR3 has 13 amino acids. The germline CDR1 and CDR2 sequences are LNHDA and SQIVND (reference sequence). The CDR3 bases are TGTGCCAGTAGTGGGGACAGGGAAGAGACCCAGTACTTC. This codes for CASSGDREETQYF.

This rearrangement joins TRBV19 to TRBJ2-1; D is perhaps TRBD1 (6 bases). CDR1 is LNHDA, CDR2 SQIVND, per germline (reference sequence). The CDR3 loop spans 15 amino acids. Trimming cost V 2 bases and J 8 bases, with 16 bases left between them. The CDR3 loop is CASSIQGISPDEQFF. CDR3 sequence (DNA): TGTGCCAGTAGTATACAGGGGATCTCCCCCGATGAGCAGTTCTTC.

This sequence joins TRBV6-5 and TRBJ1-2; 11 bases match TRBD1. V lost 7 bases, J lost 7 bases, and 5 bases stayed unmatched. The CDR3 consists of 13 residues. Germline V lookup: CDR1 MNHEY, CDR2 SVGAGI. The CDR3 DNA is TGTGCCAGCACCCCAGGACAGGGGGCTGGCTACACCTTC. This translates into CASTPGQGAGYTF.

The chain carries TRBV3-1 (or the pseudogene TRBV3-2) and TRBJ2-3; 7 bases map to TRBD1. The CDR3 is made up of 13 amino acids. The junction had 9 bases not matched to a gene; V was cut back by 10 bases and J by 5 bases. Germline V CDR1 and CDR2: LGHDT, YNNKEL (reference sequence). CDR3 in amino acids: CATSRDSGDTQYF. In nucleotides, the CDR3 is TGTGCCACCTCCCGGGACAGCGGAGATACGCAGTATTTT.

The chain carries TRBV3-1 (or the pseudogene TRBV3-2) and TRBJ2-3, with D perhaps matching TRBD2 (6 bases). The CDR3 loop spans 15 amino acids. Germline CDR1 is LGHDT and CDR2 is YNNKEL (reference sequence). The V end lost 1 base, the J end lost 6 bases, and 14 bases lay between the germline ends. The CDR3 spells CASSQGDWKLDTQYF. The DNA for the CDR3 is TGTGCCAGCAGCCAAGGGGACTGGAAACTGGATACGCAGTATTTT.

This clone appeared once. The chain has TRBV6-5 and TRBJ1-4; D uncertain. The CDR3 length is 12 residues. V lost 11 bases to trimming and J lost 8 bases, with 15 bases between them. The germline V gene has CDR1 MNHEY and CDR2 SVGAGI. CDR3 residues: CAAGVPLEKLFF. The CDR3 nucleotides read TGTGCCGCCGGGGTACCCTTAGAAAAACTGTTTTTT.

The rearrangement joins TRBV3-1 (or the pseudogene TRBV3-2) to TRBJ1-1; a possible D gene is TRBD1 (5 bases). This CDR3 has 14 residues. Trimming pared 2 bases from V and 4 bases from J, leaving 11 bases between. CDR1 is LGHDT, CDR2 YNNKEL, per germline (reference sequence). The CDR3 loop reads CASSQLGGGTEAFF. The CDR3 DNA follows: TGTGCCAGCAGCCAATTGGGGGGTGGCACTGAAGCTTTCTTT.

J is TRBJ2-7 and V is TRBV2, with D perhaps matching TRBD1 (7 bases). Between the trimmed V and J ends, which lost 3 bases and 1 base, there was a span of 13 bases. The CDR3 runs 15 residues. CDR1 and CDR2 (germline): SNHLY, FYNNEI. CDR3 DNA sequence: TGTGCCAGCAGTGATGGGTCAGGGGGGTCCTACGAGCAGTACTTC. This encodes CASSDGSGGSYEQYF.

The CDR3 sequence is CASSGTGLSEKLFF. DNA of the CDR3: TGTGCCAGCAGTGGAACAGGGTTGAGTGAAAAACTGTTTTTT. The chain has TRBV27 and TRBJ1-4, with D possibly TRBD1 on 6 matching bases. Germline V gene sequence: CDR1 MNHEY, CDR2 SMNVEV (reference sequence). V lost 5 bases, J lost 7 bases, and 14 bases lay in between. The CDR3 consists of 14 residues.

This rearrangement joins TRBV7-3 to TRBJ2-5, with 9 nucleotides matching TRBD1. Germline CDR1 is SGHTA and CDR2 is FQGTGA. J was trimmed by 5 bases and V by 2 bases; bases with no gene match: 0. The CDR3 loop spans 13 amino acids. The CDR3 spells CASSLDRGETQYF. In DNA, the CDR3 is TGTGCCAGCAGCTTAGACAGGGGGGAGACCCAGTACTTC. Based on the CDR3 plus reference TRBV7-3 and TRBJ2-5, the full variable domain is GAGVSQTPSNKVTEKGKYVELRCDPISGHTALYWYRQSLGQGPEFLIYFQGTGAADDSGLPNDRFFAVRPEGSVSTLKIQRTERGDSAVYLCASSLDRGETQYFGPGTRLLVL.

This CDR3 is CASSSRDRNFHEQFF. In DNA form, the CDR3 reads TGTGCCAGCAGCTCCCGGGACAGAAATTTCCATGAGCAGTTCTTC. The genes are TRBV5-4 and TRBJ2-1, with TRBD1 matching 7 bases. V was pared by 3 bases and J by 8 bases, with 11 bases of the junction left unmatched. This CDR3 has 15 residues. Germline loops: CDR1 SGHNT, CDR2 YYREEE (reference sequence).

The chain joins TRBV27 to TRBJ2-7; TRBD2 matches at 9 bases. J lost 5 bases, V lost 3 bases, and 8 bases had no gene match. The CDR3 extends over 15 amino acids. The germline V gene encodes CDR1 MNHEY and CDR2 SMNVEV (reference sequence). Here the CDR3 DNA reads TGTGCCAGCAGTTTCTTTGCGGGAGGGCCCCACGAGCAGTACTTC. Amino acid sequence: CASSFFAGGPHEQYF.

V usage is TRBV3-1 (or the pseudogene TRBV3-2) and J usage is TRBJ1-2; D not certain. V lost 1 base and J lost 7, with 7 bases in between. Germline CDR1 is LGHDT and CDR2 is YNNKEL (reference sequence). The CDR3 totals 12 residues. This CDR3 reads CASSQGLSGYTF. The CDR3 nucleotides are TGTGCCAGCAGCCAAGGGCTCTCTGGCTACACCTTC.

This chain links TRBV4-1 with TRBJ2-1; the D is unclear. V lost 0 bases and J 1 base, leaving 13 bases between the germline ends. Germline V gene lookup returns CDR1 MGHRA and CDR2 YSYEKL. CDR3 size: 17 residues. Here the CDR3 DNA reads TGCGCCAGCAGCCAAGAATGGTCGGGTGGGTCCTACAATGAGCAGTTCTTC. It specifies CASSQEWSGGSYNEQFF.

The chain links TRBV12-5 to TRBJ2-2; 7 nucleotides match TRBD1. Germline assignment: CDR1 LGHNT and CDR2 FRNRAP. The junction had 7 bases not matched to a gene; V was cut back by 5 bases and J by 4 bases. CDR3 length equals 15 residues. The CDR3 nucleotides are TGTGCTAGTGGTCCGCGGACAGGAGCCACCGGGGAGCTGTTTTTT. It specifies CASGPRTGATGELFF.